The 27 T cell receptor beta chains below were found in one sample sequenced in a study of T cells after yellow fever vaccination. TCRdb passed the 5' RACE reads through MiXCR, listing each CDR3 protein once. The repertoire includes some 120,000 distinct CDR3 sequences, over 12% of them detected once, and about 40% sits in the top ten. The sequenced sample was CD8+ T cells sorted from PBMCs, obtained 5 days after the yellow fever booster vaccination. These receptors originate from a man younger than 30 who received the YFV17D yellow fever vaccine.

The chain links TRBV7-6 to TRBJ1-1, with 9 nucleotides matching TRBD1. CDR1 SGHVS and CDR2 FNYEAQ come from the germline V gene. V was clipped by 1 base and J by 4 bases; unmatched bases: 4. The CDR3 extends over 15 amino acids. The CDR3 coding sequence is TGTGCCAGCAGCTTAGAAGGACAGGGGTCCACTGAAGCTTTCTTT. Translation: CASSLEGQGSTEAFF.

This chain connects TRBV4-3 to TRBJ1-1, with D uncertain. The V end lost 0 bases, the J end lost 1 base, and 12 bases lay between the germline ends. The germline CDR1 and CDR2 sequences are LGHNA and YSLEER. There are 16 residues in the CDR3. The CDR3: CASSQDGKPSNTEAFF. The CDR3 coding sequence is TGCGCCAGCAGCCAAGATGGCAAGCCCTCGAACACTGAAGCTTTCTTT.

The rearrangement uses TRBV12-3 or TRBV12-4 and TRBJ1-5; D not resolved. Trimming left V 5 bases short and J 2 bases short, with 10 bases between. The CDR3 spans 14 residues. The CDR3 DNA follows: TGTGCCAGCAGTCCAGGACGGGGCAATCAGCCCCAGCATTTT. It translates to CASSPGRGNQPQHF.

This clonotype has only a few counts. The gene calls are TRBV27 and TRBJ2-7; D remains unclear. From germline, CDR1 is MNHEY and CDR2 SMNVEV (reference sequence). Trimming shortened V by 5 bases and J by 0 bases, and 14 bases separated the two germline ends. CDR3 length: 15 residues. The CDR3 sequence: CASSLSPKVSYEQYV. CDR3 sequence (DNA): TGTGCCAGCAGTCTGTCCCCTAAGGTCTCCTACGAGCAGTACGTC.

This clonotype was observed a handful of times. The chain combines TRBV20-1 with TRBJ2-1; TRBD2 matches 11 bases. Germline values: CDR1 DFQATT, CDR2 SNEGSKA (reference sequence). The CDR3 length is 17 residues. After removal of 0 bases from V and 6 bases from J, the junction contained 10 bases not matched to a gene. The chain's CDR3 is CSARDSLTSGTSNEQFF. CDR3 coding DNA: TGCAGTGCTAGAGATTCCTTGACTAGCGGGACCTCCAATGAGCAGTTCTTC.

The chain couples TRBV12-3 or TRBV12-4 to TRBJ1-5; the D gene is possibly TRBD1 (5 bases). Trimming cost V 5 bases and J 6 bases, with 14 bases left between them. The CDR3 extends over 14 amino acids. CDR3 residues: CASSPDSRGQPQHF. In DNA form, the CDR3 reads TGTGCCAGCAGTCCCGACTCGAGGGGTCAGCCCCAGCATTTT.

This chain connects TRBV4-1 to TRBJ2-5, with 8 bases that match TRBD2. V trimming: 1 base; J trimming: 3 bases; junction bases outside the gene matches: 7. Germline CDR1 is MGHRA and CDR2 is YSYEKL. The CDR3 is 16 amino acids. CDR3 protein: CASSQGQLSGEETQYF. The CDR3 region has the DNA TGCGCCAGCAGCCAAGGCCAACTTAGCGGGGAAGAGACCCAGTACTTC.

The chain recombines TRBV13 with TRBJ2-7; D could derive from TRBD1 or TRBD2 (5 bases each). V lost 0 bases and J lost 7, with 13 bases in between. Germline CDR1 reads PRHDT; CDR2 reads FYEKMQ (reference sequence). The CDR3 loop spans 14 amino acids. This CDR3 reads CASSLGLGQREQYF. As DNA, the CDR3 is TGTGCCAGCAGCTTAGGCCTGGGGCAGCGGGAGCAGTACTTC.

This clonotype was detected only a few times. The chain has TRBV5-1 and TRBJ2-7; D unresolved. The CDR3 has 14 amino acids. Deletions cut 0 bases from V and 1 base from J, with 8 bases between. The germline V gene encodes CDR1 SGHRS and CDR2 YFSETQ. The CDR3 region has the DNA TGCGCCAGCAGCTTGGGGGTAGGTTCCTACGAGCAGTACTTC. Its translation is CASSLGVGSYEQYF.

The CDR3 loop is CATTGAGANVLTF. Here the CDR3 DNA reads TGTGCCACCACAGGGGCTGGGGCCAACGTCCTGACTTTC. This chain connects TRBV6-2 or TRBV6-3 to TRBJ2-6; 7 bases are a match to TRBD1. J gave up 2 bases and V 10 bases, and 2 bases lay outside the gene matches. Germline-derived CDR1 and CDR2 are MNHEY and SVGEGT. This CDR3 has 13 amino acids.

This clonotype was detected only a few times. The chain is built from TRBV5-5 and TRBJ2-3, with D perhaps matching TRBD2 (6 bases). The V gene's germline CDR1 is SGHKS and CDR2 YYEKEE (reference sequence). The CDR3 extends over 16 amino acids. Trimming shortened V by 6 bases and J by 0 bases, and 17 bases separated the two germline ends. CDR3 in DNA: TGTGCCAGCACCCCCCGGGAGCGGAGCAGCACAGATACGCAGTATTTT. Its translation: CASTPRERSSTDTQYF.

The chain carries TRBV6-7 and TRBJ2-2, with 9 bases identical to TRBD2. TRBV6-7 is known as an ORF, though its function is uncertain. This CDR3 region has 16 residues. V lost 1 base, J lost 5 bases, and 5 bases stayed unmatched. The CDR3: CASSYWGLAWTGELFF. CDR3 DNA: TGTGCCAGCAGTTACTGGGGACTAGCATGGACCGGGGAGCTGTTTTTT.

In its sample, this clonotype was seen many times. J is TRBJ2-1 and V is TRBV6-2 or TRBV6-3; D is perhaps TRBD1 (6 bases). The ends were cut back, 4 bases at V and 7 bases at J, with 20 bases in the middle. CDR3 length: 16 residues. Germline lookup yields CDR1 MNHEY and CDR2 SVGEGT. This CDR3 is CASSSPFGGSGNEQFF. The CDR3 DNA reads as TGTGCCAGCAGTTCCCCATTTGGGGGCTCGGGAAATGAGCAGTTCTTC.

This clonotype came up a few times. This sequence joins TRBV10-3 and TRBJ1-1, with TRBD1 matching 9 bases. V trimming: 5 bases; J trimming: 10 bases; junction bases outside the gene matches: 14. Germline V gives CDR1 ENHRY, CDR2 SYGVKD. The CDR3 covers 15 residues. CDR3 sequence (DNA): TGTGCCATCAGTCATGAGCTGGGGACAGGGTTTACAGCTTTCTTT. Translated: CAISHELGTGFTAFF.

The rearrangement joins TRBV12-3 or TRBV12-4 to TRBJ1-2, with D unresolved. V was cut by 4 bases and J by 7 bases, with 10 bases left in between. CDR3 length: 12 residues. The CDR3 DNA reads as TGTGCCAGCAGTTGGGCAGGCCCTGGCTACACCTTC. Translating it yields CASSWAGPGYTF.

V usage is TRBV5-6 and J usage is TRBJ2-5; D could derive from TRBD1 or TRBD2 (5 bases each). The CDR3 contains 17 residues. Germline V gene data show CDR1 as SGHDT and CDR2 as YYEEEE. V shed 6 bases and J shed 5 bases, with 26 bases lying between them. CDR3 coding DNA: TGTGCCAGCATCGGTCCCTCGGCAGGGCTTTGGGAGGAGACCCAGTACTTC. Translation gives CASIGPSAGLWEETQYF.

The sample holds a few counts of this clonotype. This chain joins TRBV11-1 and TRBJ2-1, with TRBD2 matching 9 bases. The germline CDR1 and CDR2 sequences are SGHAT and FQDESV (reference sequence). The V gene end was trimmed by 1 base and the J gene end by 12 bases; junction bases not matched to a gene: 7. The CDR3 runs 14 residues. This CDR3 reads CASSLEHSGGRQFF. The CDR3 nucleotides are TGTGCCAGCAGCTTAGAGCATAGCGGGGGACGGCAGTTCTTC.

This chain joins TRBV7-3 and TRBJ1-4; 10 bases align to TRBD1. CDR1 is SGHTA and CDR2 is FQGTGA in the germline V gene. Losses at the gene ends were 5 bases for V and 3 bases for J; bases not matched to a gene: 12. The CDR3 loop spans 18 amino acids. CDR3 DNA sequence: TGTGCCAGCAGCCCGCTGCCGGGACAGGGGTTTTCTAATGAAAAACTGTTTTTT. Translation gives CASSPLPGQGFSNEKLFF. The full variable domain, in which reference TRBV7-3 and TRBJ1-4 provide the parts outside the CDR3, is GAGVSQTPSNKVTEKGKYVELRCDPISGHTALYWYRQSLGQGPEFLIYFQGTGAADDSGLPNDRFFAVRPEGSVSTLKIQRTERGDSAVYLCASSPLPGQGFSNEKLFFGSGTQLSVL.

The sample holds a few counts of this clonotype. The chain has TRBV7-2 and TRBJ1-1; D possibly corresponds to TRBD1 (5 bases). Trimming removed 1 base from V and 3 bases from J, with 9 bases in between. CDR3 length: 14 residues. Germline V gives CDR1 SGHTA, CDR2 FQGNSA. The CDR3 nucleotides are TGTGCCAGCAGCTTAGTCACAGGCCACACTGAAGCTTTCTTT. The encoded protein is CASSLVTGHTEAFF.

This chain joins TRBV6-2 or TRBV6-3 and TRBJ1-5; D might be TRBD1 (5 bases). Trimming removed 5 bases from V and 0 bases from J, with 5 bases in between. Germline V CDR1 and CDR2: MNHEY, SVGEGT. The CDR3 runs to 13 residues. CDR3 residues: CASSGGSNQPQHF. The CDR3 DNA follows: TGTGCCAGCAGTGGGGGTAGCAATCAGCCCCAGCATTTT.

In this sample, this clonotype turned up a few times. V usage is TRBV27 and J usage is TRBJ2-7; D could derive from TRBD1 or TRBD2 (5 bases each). Trimming shortened V by 3 bases and J by 2 bases, and 8 bases separated the two germline ends. Germline V CDR1 and CDR2: MNHEY, SMNVEV (reference sequence). The CDR3 is 13 residues long. CDR3 bases: TGTGCCAGCAGTTTCTGGGGACCCTACGAGCAGTACTTC. Residues: CASSFWGPYEQYF.

This clonotype occurred many times. The V gene is TRBV4-2, the J gene TRBJ2-7; D ambiguous. V lost 3 bases and J 6 bases, leaving 12 bases between the germline ends. The CDR3 is 13 amino acids. Germline V lookup: CDR1 LGHNA, CDR2 YNFKEQ. The CDR3 DNA is TGTGCCAGCAGCCATGCTCCTGGGTCCGAGCAGTACGTC. This codes for CASSHAPGSEQYV.

The table lists this clonotype with a few counts. This chain links TRBV4-2 with TRBJ2-7; D uncertain. Trimming cost V 4 bases and J 2 bases, with 12 bases left between them. This CDR3 is built from 14 residues. The germline V gene encodes CDR1 LGHNA and CDR2 YNFKEQ. This CDR3 reads CASSPGWAAYEQYF. Written as DNA, the CDR3 is TGTGCCAGCAGCCCCGGGTGGGCCGCCTACGAGCAGTACTTC.

V is TRBV3-1 and J is TRBJ2-3; TRBD2 matches 10 bases. The CDR3 sequence is 17 residues long. With V trimmed by 4 bases and J by 4 bases, 11 bases remained unmatched. Looked up from germline, CDR1 is LGHDT and CDR2 is YNNKEL (reference sequence). CDR3 sequence (DNA): TGTGCCAGCAGCCCCCTCTCTCTAGCGGGGGATGCAGATACGCAGTATTTT. Translation: CASSPLSLAGDADTQYF.

This clonotype was found many times. The genes are TRBV20-1 and TRBJ2-3, with 9 positions matching TRBD2. The CDR3 has 14 residues. The germline CDR1 and CDR2 sequences are DFQATT and SNEGSKA (reference sequence). Trimming cost V 4 bases and J 7 bases; bases outside gene matches: 9. The CDR3 spells CSAISGGGGNTQYF. The CDR3 region has the DNA TGCAGTGCTATTAGCGGGGGAGGCGGTAATACGCAGTATTTT.

The chain combines TRBV25-1 with TRBJ1-6; D gene uncertain. This CDR3 is built from 11 residues. Germline lookup yields CDR1 MGHDK and CDR2 SYGVNS. V lost 10 bases and J lost 8, with 9 bases in between. In DNA, the CDR3 is TGTGCCACCATCGGTGATTCACCCCTCCACTTT. It yields the protein CATIGDSPLHF.

This clonotype has only a few counts. The chain recombines TRBV4-1 with TRBJ2-1, with D possibly matching TRBD1 (5 bases). The CDR3 length is 13 residues. CDR1 and CDR2 from the germline V gene are MGHRA and YSYEKL. Trimming left V 3 bases short and J 10 bases short, with 13 bases between. The CDR3 DNA reads TGCGCCAGCAGCCAGGATATCCAGGGCGAGCAGTTCTTC. It encodes CASSQDIQGEQFF.